This T cell receptor (beta chain) was captured by sequencing in a study of T cell repertoires in cytomegalovirus infection. Overall study context: Public TCR beta signatures marked donors with CMV infection and the matching HLA.

The germline V gene has CDR1 SNHLY and CDR2 FYNNEI. V lost 7 bases and J lost 4, with 19 bases in between. The CDR3 sequence is 15 residues long. This clonotype was seen only a few times. The antigen is not known. Points from the study as a whole: The cumulative frequency of public TCR beta families identified carriers of CMV plus the relevant HLA. Dominating the ex vivo response were HLA-C-restricted CMV-specific TCR beta clonotypes.

TCRdb passed the reads through MiXCR, listing each CDR3 protein once. Of hundreds of thousands of distinct CDR3 sequences listed, 15% to 20% were seen once; the top ten hold around 13%. Material: PBMCs. The receptor comes from a human donor in good health (CMV status not recorded). Some clones in this sample may be carry-over from other donors' samples. The chain recombines TRBV2 with TRBJ1-2; maybe TRBD1 (6 bases). Here the CDR3 reads CASTLLRDNPYGYTF. The DNA of the CDR3 is TGTGCCAGCACGCTACTCCGGGACAACCCCTATGGCTACACCTTC.